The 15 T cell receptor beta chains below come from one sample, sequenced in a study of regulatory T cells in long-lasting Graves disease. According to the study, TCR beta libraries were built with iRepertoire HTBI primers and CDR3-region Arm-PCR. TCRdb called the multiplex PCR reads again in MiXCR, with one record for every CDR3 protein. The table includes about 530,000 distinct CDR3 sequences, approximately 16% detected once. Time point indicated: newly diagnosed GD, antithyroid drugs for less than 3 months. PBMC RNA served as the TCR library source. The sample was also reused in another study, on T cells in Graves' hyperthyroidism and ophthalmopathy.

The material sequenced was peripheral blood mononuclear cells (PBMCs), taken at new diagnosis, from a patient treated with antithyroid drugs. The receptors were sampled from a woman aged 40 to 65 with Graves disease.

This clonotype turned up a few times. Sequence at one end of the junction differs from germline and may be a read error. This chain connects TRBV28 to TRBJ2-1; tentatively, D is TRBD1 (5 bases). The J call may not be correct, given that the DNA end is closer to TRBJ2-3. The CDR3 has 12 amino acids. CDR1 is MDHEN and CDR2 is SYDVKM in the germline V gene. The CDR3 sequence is CASTTPTGTQYF. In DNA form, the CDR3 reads TGTGCCAGCACCACCCCCACAGGTACGCAGTATTTT.

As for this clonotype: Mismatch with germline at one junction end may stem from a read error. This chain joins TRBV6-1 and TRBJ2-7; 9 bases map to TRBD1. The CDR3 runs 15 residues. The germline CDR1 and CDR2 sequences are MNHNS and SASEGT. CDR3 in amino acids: CASSTGDRVSHEQYF. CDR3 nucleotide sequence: TGTGCCAGCAGTACGGGGGACAGGGTCTCCCACGAGCAGTACTTC.

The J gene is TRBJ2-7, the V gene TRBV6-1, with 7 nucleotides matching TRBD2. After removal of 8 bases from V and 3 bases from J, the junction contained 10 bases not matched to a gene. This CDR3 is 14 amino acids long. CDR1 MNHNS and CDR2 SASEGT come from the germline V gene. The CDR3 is CASSPRRGSYEQYF. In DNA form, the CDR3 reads TGTGCCAGCTCCCCAAGGCGCGGGAGCTACGAGCAGTACTTC.

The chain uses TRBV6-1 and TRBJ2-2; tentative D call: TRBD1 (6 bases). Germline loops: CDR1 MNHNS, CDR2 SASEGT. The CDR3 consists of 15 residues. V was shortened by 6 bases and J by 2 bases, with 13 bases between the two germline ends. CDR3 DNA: TGTGCCAGCAGGAAACAGGGAAGTAACACCGGGGAGCTGTTTTTT. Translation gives CASRKQGSNTGELFF.

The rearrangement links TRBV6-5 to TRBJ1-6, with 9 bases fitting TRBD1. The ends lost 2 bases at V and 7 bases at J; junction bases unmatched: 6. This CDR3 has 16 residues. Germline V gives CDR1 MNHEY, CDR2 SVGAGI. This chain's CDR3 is CASSYGRGQGNSPLHF. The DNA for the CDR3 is TGTGCCAGCAGTTACGGACGTGGACAGGGGAATTCACCCCTCCACTTT.

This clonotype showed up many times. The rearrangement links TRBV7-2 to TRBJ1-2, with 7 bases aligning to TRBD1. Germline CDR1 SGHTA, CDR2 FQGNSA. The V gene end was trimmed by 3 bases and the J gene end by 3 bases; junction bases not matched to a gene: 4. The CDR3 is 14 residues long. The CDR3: CASSFAGGDYGYTF. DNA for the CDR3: TGTGCCAGCAGCTTCGCAGGGGGAGACTATGGCTACACCTTC.

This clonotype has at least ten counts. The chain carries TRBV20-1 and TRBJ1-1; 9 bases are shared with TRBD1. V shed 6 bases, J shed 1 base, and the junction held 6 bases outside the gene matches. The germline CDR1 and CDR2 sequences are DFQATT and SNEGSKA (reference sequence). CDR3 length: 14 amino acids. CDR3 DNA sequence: TGCAGTGCCGAAGGACAGGGGAAGAACACTGAAGCTTTCTTT. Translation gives CSAEGQGKNTEAFF.

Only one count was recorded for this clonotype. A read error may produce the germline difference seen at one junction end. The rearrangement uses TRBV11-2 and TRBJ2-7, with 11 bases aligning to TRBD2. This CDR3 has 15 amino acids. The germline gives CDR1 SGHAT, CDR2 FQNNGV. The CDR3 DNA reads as TGTGCCGGCAGCCGACTAGCGGGGAGCTCCTACGAGCAGTACTTC. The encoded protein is CAGSRLAGSSYEQYF.

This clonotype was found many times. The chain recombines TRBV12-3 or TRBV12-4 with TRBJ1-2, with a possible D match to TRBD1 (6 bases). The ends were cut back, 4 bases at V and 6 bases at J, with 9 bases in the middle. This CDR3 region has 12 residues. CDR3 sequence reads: CASSSAGDGYTF. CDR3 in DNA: TGTGCCAGCAGTTCGGCAGGGGATGGCTACACCTTC.

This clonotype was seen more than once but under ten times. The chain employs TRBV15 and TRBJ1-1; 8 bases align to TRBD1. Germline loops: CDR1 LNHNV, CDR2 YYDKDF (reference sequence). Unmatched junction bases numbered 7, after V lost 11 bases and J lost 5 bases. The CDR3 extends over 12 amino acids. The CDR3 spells CAVGTGGTEAFF. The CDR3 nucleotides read TGTGCCGTCGGAACAGGGGGGACTGAAGCTTTCTTT.

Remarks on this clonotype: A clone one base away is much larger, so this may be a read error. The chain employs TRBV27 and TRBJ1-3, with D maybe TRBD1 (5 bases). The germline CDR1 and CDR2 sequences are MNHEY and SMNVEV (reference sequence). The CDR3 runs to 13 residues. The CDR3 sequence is CVSTGGSGNTIYF. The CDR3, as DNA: TGTGTCAGCACGGGGGGTTCTGGAAACACCATATATTTT.

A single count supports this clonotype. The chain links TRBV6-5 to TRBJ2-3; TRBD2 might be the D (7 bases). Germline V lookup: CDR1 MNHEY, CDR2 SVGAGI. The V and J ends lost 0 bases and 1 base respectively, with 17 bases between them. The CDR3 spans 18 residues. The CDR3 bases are TGTGCCAGCAGTTACTCCTACCTGAGGGGGGGCGGCACAGATACGCAGTATTTT. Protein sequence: CASSYSYLRGGGTDTQYF.

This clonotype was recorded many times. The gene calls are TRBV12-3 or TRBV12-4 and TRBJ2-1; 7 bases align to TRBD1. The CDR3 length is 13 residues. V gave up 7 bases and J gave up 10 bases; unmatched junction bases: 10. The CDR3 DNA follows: TGTGCCAGCACCCCAGGGGGACAGAGAGAGCAGTTCTTC. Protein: CASTPGGQREQFF.

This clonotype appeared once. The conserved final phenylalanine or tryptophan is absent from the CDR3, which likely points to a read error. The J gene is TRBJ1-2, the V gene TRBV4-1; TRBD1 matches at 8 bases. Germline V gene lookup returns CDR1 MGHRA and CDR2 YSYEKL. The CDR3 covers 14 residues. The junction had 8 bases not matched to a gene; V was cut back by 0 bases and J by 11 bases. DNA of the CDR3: TGCGCCAGCAGCCAAGAGGGGACAGGCACCCAATACACCCTC. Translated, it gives CASSQEGTGTQYTL.

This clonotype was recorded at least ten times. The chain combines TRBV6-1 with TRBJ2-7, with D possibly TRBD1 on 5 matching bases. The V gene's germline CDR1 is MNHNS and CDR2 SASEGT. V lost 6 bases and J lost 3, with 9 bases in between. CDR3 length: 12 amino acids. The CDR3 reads CASSSQDYEQYF. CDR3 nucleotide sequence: TGTGCCAGCAGCTCACAGGACTACGAGCAGTACTTC.